This T cell receptor (beta chain) came from a study of T cell repertoires in cytomegalovirus infection. Across the whole study: Public signatures in TCR beta pointed to CMV infection and matching HLA type.

Each CDR3 protein is one row after TCRdb ran MiXCR on the reads. Here the sample spans hundreds of thousands of distinct CDR3 sequences, around 9.6% being singletons. Study-wide results and caveats: HLA-C-restricted CMV-specific TCR beta clonotypes were dominant in the ex vivo response.

Germline V lookup: CDR1 SGHTA, CDR2 FQGTGA. CDR3 size: 16 residues. V was clipped by 1 base and J by 0 bases; unmatched bases: 5. This clonotype was recorded many times. Its matching antigen is unknown. This sequence joins TRBV7-3 and TRBJ2-5, with TRBD2 identical over 7 bases. The clonotype was recovered from a human donor in good health (CMV status not recorded). Some clones in this sample may be carry-over from other donors' samples. Sequencing input: PBMCs. CDR3: CASSLRPAGNQETQYF. The CDR3, as DNA: TGTGCCAGCAGCTTAAGGCCAGCGGGGAACCAAGAGACCCAGTACTTC.